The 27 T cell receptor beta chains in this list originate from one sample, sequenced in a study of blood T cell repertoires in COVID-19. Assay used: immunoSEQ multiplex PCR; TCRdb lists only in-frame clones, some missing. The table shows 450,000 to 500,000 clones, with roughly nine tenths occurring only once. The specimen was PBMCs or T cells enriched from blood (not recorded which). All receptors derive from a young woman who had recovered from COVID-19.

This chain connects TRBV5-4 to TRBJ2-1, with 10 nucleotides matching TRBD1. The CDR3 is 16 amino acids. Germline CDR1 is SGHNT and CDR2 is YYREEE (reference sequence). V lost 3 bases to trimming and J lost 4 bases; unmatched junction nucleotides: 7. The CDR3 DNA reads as TGTGCCAGCAGCTATCCGGGGACAGGGGTTTACAATGAGCAGTTCTTC. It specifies CASSYPGTGVYNEQFF.

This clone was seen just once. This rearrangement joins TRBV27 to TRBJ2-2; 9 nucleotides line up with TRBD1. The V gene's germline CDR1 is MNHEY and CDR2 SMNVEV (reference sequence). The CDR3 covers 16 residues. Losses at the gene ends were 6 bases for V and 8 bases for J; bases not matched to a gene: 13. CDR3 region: CASSRTRQGGRGELFF. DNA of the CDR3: TGTGCCAGCAGCCGAACCCGACAGGGGGGCCGGGGGGAGCTGTTTTTT.

This chain's CDR3 is CASSLHYGYTF. CDR3 in DNA: TGTGCCAGCTCTCTCCACTATGGCTACACCTTC. V usage is TRBV28 and J usage is TRBJ1-2; the D is unclear. Trimming left V 8 bases short and J 3 bases short, with 7 bases between. CDR3 length: 11 residues. In germline, CDR1 is MDHEN, CDR2 SYDVKM.

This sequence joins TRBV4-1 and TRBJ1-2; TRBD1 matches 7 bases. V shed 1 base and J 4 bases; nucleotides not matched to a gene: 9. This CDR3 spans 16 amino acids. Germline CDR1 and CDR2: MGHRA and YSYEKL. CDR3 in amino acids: CASSQADYRDSYGYTF. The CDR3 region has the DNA TGCGCCAGCAGCCAAGCAGATTACCGGGACAGCTATGGCTACACCTTC.

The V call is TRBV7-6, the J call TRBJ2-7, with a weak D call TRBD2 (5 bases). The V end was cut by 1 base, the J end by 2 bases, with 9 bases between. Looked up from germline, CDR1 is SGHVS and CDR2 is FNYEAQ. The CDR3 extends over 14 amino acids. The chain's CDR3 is CASSLGSGTYEQYF. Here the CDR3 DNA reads TGTGCCAGCAGCTTAGGCTCGGGGACCTACGAGCAGTACTTC.

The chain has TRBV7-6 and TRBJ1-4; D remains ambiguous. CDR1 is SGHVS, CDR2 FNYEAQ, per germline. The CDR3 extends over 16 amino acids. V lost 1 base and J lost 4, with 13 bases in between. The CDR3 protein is CASSLGAQAVNEKLFF. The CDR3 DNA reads TGTGCCAGCAGCTTAGGTGCCCAGGCCGTTAATGAAAAACTGTTTTTT.

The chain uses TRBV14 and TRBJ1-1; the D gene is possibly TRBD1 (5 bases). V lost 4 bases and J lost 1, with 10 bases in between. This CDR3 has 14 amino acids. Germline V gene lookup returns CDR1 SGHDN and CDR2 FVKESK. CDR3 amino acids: CASSPRQTNTEAFF. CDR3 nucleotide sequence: TGTGCCAGCAGCCCCCGACAGACGAACACTGAAGCTTTCTTT.

CDR3 protein: CASSLARAANTEAFF. The CDR3 region has the DNA TGTGCCAGCAGCTTAGCGAGGGCCGCGAACACTGAAGCTTTCTTT. V is TRBV7-8 and J is TRBJ1-1; D not resolved. The CDR3 contains 15 residues. V was pared by 0 bases and J by 1 base, with 9 bases between. Germline V gene data show CDR1 as SGHVS and CDR2 as FQNEAQ.

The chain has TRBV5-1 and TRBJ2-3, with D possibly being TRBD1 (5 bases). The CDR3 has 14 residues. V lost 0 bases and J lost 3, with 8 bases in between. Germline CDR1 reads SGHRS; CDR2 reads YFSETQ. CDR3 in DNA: TGCGCCAGCAGCTTGGGGACACAGACAGATACGCAGTATTTT. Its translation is CASSLGTQTDTQYF.

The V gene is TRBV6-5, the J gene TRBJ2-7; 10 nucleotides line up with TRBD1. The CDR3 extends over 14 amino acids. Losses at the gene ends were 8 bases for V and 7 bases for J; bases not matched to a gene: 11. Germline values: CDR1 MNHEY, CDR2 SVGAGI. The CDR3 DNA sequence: TGTGCCAGCCAAGGACAGGGGGGTATTGTAGAGCAGTACTTC. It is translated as CASQGQGGIVEQYF.

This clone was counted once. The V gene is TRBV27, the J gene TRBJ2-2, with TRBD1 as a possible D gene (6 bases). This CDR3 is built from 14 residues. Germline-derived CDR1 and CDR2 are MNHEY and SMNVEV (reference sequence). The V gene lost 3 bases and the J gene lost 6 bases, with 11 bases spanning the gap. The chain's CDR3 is CASSFTGFAGELFF. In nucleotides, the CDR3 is TGTGCCAGCAGTTTTACAGGGTTCGCCGGGGAGCTGTTTTTT.

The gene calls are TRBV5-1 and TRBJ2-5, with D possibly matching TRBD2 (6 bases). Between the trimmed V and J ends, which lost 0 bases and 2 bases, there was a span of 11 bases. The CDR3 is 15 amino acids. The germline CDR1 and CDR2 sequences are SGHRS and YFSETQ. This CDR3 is CASSLVPGSQETQYF. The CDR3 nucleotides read TGCGCCAGCAGCTTGGTCCCCGGGAGTCAAGAGACCCAGTACTTC.

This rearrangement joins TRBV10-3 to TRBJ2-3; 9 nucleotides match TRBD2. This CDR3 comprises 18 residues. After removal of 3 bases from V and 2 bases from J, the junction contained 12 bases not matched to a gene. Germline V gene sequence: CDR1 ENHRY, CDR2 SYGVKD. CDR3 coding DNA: TGTGCCATCAGTGATAGGCGGGGGGGCCGAACAATCACAGATACGCAGTATTTT. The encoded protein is CAISDRRGGRTITDTQYF.

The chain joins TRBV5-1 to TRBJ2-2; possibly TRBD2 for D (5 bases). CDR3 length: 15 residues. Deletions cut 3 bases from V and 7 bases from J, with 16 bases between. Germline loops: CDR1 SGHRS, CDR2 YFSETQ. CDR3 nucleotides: TGCGCCAGCAGCTGGAGCTCGCGGGTTGGCGGGGAGCTGTTTTTT. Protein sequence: CASSWSSRVGGELFF.

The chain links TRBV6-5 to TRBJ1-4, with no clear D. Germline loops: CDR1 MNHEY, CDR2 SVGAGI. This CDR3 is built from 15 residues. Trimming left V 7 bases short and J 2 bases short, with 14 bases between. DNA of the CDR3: TGTGCCAGCAAAGTCGTACGCGGGACTAATGAAAAACTGTTTTTT. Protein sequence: CASKVVRGTNEKLFF.

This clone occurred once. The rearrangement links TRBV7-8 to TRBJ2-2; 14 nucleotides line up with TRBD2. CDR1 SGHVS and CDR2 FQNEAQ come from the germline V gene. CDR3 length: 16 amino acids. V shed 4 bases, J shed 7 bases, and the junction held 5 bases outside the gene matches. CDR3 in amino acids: CASSSGTSGGFGELFF. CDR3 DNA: TGTGCCAGCAGCTCTGGGACTAGCGGGGGATTCGGGGAGCTGTTTTTT. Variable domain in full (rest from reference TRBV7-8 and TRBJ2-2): GAGVSQSPRYKVAKRGQDVALRCDPISGHVSLFWYQQALGQGPEFLTYFQNEAQLDKSGLPSDRFFAERPEGSVSTLKIQRTQQEDSAVYLCASSSGTSGGFGELFFGEGSRLTVL.

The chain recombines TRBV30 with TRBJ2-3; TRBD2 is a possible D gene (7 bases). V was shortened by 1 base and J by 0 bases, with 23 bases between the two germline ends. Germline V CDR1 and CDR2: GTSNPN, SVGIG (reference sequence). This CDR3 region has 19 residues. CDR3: CAWSGFWGGLIPSTDTQYF. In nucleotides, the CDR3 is TGTGCCTGGAGTGGCTTTTGGGGGGGCTTGATCCCTAGCACAGATACGCAGTATTTT. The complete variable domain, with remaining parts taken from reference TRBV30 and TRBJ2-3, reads SQTIHQWPATLVQPVGSPLSLECTVEGTSNPNLYWYRQAAGRGLQLLFYSVGIGQISSEVPQNLSASRPQDRQFILSSKKLLLSDSGFYLCAWSGFWGGLIPSTDTQYFGPGTRLTVL.

In DNA, the CDR3 is TGTGCCACCAGTGCCTCTACCTACGAGCAGTACTTC. Translating it yields CATSASTYEQYF. This sequence joins TRBV24-1 and TRBJ2-7; D unresolved. Germline V gene sequence: CDR1 KGHDR, CDR2 SFDVKD. Between the trimmed V and J ends, which lost 5 bases and 2 bases, there was a span of 6 bases. CDR3 size: 12 residues.

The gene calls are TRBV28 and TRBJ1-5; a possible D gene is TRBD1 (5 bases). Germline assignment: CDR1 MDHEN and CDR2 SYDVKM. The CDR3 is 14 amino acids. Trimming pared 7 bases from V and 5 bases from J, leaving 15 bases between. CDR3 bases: TGTGCCAGCAAAGCAGGGCTTGTGGATCAGCCCCAGCATTTT. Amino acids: CASKAGLVDQPQHF. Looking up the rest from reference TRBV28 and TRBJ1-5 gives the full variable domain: DVKVTQSSRYLVKRTGEKVFLECVQDMDHENMFWYRQDPGLGLRLIYFSYDVKMKEKGDIPEGYSVSREKKERFSLILESASTNQTSMYLCASKAGLVDQPQHFGDGTRLSIL.

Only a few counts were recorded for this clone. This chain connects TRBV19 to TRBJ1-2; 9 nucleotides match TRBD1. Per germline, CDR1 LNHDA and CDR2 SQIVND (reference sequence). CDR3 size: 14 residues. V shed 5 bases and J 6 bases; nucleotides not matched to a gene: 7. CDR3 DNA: TGTGCCAGTAGTCGCCGGGACAGGGAGGATGGCTACACCTTC. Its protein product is CASSRRDREDGYTF.

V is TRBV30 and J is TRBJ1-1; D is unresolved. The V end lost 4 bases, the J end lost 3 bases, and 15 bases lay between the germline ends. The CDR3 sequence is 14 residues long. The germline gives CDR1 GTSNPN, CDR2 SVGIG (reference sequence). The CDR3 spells CAWTRLRGHTEAFF. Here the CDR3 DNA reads TGTGCCTGGACCCGACTGCGAGGTCACACTGAAGCTTTCTTT.

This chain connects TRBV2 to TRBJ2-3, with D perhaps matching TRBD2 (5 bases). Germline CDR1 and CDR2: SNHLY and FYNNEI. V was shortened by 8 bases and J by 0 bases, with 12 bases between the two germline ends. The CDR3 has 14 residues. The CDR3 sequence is CASLGLLSTDTQYF. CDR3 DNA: TGTGCCAGCCTCGGACTGTTGAGCACAGATACGCAGTATTTT.

The CDR3 region has the DNA TGTGCCAGTAGTAAGAGCCGATCGGGGGATACGCAGTATTTT. This translates into CASSKSRSGDTQYF. The chain uses TRBV19 and TRBJ2-3; D might be TRBD2 (5 bases). V was clipped by 4 bases and J by 6 bases, with 14 bases between them. CDR3 length: 14 amino acids. CDR1 and CDR2 (germline): LNHDA, SQIVND (reference sequence).

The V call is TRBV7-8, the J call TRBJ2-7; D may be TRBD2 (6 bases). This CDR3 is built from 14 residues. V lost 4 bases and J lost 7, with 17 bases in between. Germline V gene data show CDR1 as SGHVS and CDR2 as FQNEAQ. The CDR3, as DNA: TGTGCCAGCAGCTCGGGGGACGGAGGAGGGGAGCAGTACTTC. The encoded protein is CASSSGDGGGEQYF. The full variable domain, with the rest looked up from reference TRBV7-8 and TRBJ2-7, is GAGVSQSPRYKVAKRGQDVALRCDPISGHVSLFWYQQALGQGPEFLTYFQNEAQLDKSGLPSDRFFAERPEGSVSTLKIQRTQQEDSAVYLCASSSGDGGGEQYFGPGTRLTVT.

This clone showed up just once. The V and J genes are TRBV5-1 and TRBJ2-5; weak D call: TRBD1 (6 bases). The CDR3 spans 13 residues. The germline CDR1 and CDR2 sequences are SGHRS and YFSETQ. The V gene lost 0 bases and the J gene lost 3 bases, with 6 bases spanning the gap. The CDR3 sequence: CASSLGTEETQYF. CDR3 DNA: TGCGCCAGCAGCTTGGGGACAGAAGAGACCCAGTACTTC.

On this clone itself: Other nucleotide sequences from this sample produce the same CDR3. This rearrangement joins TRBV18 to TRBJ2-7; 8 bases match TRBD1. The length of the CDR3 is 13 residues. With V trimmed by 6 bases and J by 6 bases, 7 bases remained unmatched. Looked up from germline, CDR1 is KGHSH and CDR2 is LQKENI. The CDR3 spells CASSPGQGSEQYF. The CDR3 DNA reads TGTGCCAGCTCTCCCGGACAGGGAAGCGAGCAGTACTTC. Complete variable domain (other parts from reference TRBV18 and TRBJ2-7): NAGVMQNPRHLVRRRGQEARLRCSPMKGHSHVYWYRQLPEEGLKFMVYLQKENIIDESGMPKERFSAEFPKEGPSILRIQQVVRGDSAAYFCASSPGQGSEQYFGPGTRLTVT.

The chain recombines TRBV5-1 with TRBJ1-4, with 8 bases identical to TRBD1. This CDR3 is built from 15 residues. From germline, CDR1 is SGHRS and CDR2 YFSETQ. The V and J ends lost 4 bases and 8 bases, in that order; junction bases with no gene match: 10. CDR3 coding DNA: TGCGCCAGCAGCCGGACAGGGTCGGGGAACGAAAAACTGTTTTTT. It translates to CASSRTGSGNEKLFF.